The following is a T cell receptor (beta chain) sequence with its context. Repertoires were generated with immunoSEQ multiplex PCR, while TCRdb's copy carries only in-frame clones and drops some. The table lists about 220,000 clones, about 87% of them singletons. The data belong to a study of blood T cell repertoires in COVID-19. Living in 24 US areas, the participants were between roughly 18 and 90 years of age. The CDR3 covers 16 residues. Germline V lookup: CDR1 LGHNA, CDR2 YSLEER. V was pared by 4 bases and J by 1 base, with 11 bases between. The clonotype was recovered from a woman in her thirties who had recovered from COVID-19. Material for sequencing was PBMCs or T cells enriched from blood (not recorded which). The J gene is TRBJ1-6, the V gene TRBV4-3; D uncertain. The CDR3 DNA sequence: TGCGCCAGCAGCCGCGGTGGAGGATCCTATAATTCACCCCTCCACTTT. It specifies CASSRGGGSYNSPLHF.